This T cell receptor beta chain was observed in a study of cytomegalovirus exposure and HLA in healthy donors. Vbeta (60) and Jbeta (13) primers were used in the PCR. Data came from immunoSEQ multiplex PCR; TCRdb stores just in-frame clones and leaves some out. Its table lists 110,000 to 150,000 clones. V gave up 5 bases and J gave up 1 base, with 8 bases separating them. Germline CDR1 is MNHEY and CDR2 is SMNVEV (reference sequence). This CDR3 is built from 13 residues. The source of this sequence is a man aged 35 to 55 in good health and CMV-seronegative. V and J are TRBV27 and TRBJ1-1; D not certain. Sequencing was carried out using PBMCs. This CDR3 is CASSAGPNTEAFF. Here the CDR3 DNA reads TGTGCCAGCAGTGCGGGTCCGAACACTGAAGCTTTCTTT.